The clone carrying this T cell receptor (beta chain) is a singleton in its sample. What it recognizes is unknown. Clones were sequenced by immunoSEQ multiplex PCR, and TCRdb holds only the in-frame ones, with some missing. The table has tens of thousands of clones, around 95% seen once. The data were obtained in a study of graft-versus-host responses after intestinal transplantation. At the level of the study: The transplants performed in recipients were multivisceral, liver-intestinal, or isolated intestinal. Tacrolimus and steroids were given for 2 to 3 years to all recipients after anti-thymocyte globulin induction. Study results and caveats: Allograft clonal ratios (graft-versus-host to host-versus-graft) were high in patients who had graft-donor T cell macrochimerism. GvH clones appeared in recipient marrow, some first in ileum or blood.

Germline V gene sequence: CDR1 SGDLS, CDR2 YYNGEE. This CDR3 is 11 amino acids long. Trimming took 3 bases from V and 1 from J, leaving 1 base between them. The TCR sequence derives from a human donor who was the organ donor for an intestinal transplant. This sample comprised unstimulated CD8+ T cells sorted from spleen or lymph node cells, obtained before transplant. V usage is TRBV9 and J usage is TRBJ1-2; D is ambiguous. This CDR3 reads CASSGNYGYTF. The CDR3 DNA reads TGTGCCAGCAGCGGTAACTATGGCTACACCTTC.